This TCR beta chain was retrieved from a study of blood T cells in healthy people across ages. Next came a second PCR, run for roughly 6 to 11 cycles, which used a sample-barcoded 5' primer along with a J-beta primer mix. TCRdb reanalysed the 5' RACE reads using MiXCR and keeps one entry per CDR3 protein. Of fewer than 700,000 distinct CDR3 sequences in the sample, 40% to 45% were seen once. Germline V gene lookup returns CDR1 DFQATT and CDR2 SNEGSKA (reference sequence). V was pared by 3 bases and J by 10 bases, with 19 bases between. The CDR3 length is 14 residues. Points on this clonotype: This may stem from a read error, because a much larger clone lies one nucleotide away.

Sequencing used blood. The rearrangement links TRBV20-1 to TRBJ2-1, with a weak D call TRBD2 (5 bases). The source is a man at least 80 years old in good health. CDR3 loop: CSASSGGYNYEQFF. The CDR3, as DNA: TGCAGTGCTAGTTCTGGCGGGTATAACTACGAGCAGTTCTTC.